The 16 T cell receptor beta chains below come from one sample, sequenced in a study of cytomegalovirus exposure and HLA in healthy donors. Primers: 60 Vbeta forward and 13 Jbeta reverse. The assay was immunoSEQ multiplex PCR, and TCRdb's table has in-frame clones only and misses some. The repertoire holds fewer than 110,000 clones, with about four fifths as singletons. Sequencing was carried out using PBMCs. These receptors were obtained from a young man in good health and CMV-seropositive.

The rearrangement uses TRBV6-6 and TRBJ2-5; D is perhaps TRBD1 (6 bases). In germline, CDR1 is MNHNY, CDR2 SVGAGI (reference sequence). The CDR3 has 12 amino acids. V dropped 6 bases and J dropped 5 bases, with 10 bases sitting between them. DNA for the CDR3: TGTGCCAGCAGACAGGGTGAGGAGACCCAGTACTTC. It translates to CASRQGEETQYF.

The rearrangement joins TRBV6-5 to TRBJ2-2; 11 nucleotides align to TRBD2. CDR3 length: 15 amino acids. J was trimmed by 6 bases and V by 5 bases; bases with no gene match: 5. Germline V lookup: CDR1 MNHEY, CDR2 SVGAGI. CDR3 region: CASSPLAGGAGELFF. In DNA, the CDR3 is TGTGCCAGCAGTCCTCTAGCGGGGGGAGCCGGGGAGCTGTTTTTT.

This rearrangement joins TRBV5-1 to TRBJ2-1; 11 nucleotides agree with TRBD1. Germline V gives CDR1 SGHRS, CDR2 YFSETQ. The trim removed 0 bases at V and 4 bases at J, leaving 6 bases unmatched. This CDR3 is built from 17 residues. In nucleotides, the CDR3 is TGCGCCAGCAGCTTGGTGGGGACAGGGGGTCCATACAATGAGCAGTTCTTC. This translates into CASSLVGTGGPYNEQFF. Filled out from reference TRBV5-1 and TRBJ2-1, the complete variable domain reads KAGVTQTPRYLIKTRGQQVTLSCSPISGHRSVSWYQQTPGQGLQFLFEYFSETQRNKGNFPGRFSGRQFSNSRSEMNVSTLELGDSALYLCASSLVGTGGPYNEQFFGPGTRLTVL.

The DNA of the CDR3 is TGCGCCAGCAGGCACCCGCTAGGCTCCTACAATGAGCAGTTCTTC. Amino acid sequence: CASRHPLGSYNEQFF. The rearrangement links TRBV4-1 to TRBJ2-1, with no clear D. Trimming cost V 6 bases and J 0 bases, with 12 bases left between them. The CDR3 has 15 residues. Germline CDR1 MGHRA, CDR2 YSYEKL.

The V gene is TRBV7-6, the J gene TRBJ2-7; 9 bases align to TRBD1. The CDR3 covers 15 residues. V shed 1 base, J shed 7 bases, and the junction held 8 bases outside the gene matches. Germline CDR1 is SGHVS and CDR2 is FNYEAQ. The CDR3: CASSLEYRTGAEQYF. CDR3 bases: TGTGCCAGCAGCTTAGAATATAGGACAGGGGCAGAGCAGTACTTC.

The CDR3 nucleotides are TGTGCCAGCAGCACCAGGACAGGGGTGGGTTACAATGAGCAGTTCTTC. It is translated as CASSTRTGVGYNEQFF. This chain joins TRBV5-4 and TRBJ2-1, with 9 positions matching TRBD1. Germline CDR1 reads SGHNT; CDR2 reads YYREEE (reference sequence). The CDR3 runs to 16 residues. The trim removed 4 bases at V and 4 bases at J, leaving 9 bases unmatched.

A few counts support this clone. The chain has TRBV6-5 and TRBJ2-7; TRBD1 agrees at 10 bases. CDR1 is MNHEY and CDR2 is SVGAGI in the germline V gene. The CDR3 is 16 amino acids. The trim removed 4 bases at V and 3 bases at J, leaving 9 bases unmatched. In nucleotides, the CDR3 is TGTGCCAGCAGTTCCACGGACAGGGGGAATTTCTACGAGCAGTACTTC. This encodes CASSSTDRGNFYEQYF.

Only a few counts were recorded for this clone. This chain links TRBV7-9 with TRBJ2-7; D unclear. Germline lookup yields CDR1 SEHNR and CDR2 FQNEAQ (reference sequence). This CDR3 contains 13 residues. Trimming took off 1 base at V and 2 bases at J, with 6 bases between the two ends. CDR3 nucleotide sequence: TGTGCCAGCAGCTTAGAACCAGCCTACGAGCAGTACTTC. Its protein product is CASSLEPAYEQYF.

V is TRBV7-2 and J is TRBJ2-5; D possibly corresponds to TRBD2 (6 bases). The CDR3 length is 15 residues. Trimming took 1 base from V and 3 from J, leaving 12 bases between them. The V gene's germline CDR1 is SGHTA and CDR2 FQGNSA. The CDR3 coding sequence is TGTGCCAGCAGCTTAGACGTGGAGGGGAAAGAGACCCAGTACTTC. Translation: CASSLDVEGKETQYF. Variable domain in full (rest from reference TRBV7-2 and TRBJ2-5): GAGVSQSPSNKVTEKGKDVELRCDPISGHTALYWYRQSLGQGLEFLIYFQGNSAPDKSGLPSDRFSAERTGGSVSTLTIQRTQQEDSAVYLCASSLDVEGKETQYFGPGTRLLVL.

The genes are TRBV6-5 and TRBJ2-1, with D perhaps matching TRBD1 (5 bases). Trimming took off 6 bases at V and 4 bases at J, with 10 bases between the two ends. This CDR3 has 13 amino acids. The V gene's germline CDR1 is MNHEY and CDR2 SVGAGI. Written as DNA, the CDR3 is TGTGCCAGCAGCCTTGGACAATACAATGAGCAGTTCTTC. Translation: CASSLGQYNEQFF.

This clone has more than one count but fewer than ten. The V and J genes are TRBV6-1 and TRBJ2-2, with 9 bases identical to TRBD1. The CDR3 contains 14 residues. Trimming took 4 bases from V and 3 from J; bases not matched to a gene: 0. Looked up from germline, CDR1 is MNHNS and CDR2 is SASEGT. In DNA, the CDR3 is TGTGCCAGCAGTGGACAGGGGGACACCGGGGAGCTGTTTTTT. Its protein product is CASSGQGDTGELFF.

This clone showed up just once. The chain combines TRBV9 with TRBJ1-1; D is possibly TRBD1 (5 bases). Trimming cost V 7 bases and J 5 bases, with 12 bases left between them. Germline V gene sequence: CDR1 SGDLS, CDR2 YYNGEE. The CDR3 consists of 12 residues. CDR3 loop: CASWGGNTEAFF. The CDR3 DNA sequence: TGTGCCAGCTGGGGCGGGAATACTGAAGCTTTCTTT.

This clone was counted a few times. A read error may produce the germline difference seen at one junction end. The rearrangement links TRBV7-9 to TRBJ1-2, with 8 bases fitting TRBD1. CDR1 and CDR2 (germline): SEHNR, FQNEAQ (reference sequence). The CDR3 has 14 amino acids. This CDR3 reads CSSSATGVFAGYTF. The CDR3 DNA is TGTTCCAGCAGCGCGACAGGGGTATTCGCTGGCTACACCTTC.

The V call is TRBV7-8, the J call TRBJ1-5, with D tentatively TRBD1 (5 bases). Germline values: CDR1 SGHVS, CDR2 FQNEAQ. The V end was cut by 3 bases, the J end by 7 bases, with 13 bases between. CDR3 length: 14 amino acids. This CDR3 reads CASSFSREMQPQHF. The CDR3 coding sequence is TGTGCCAGCAGCTTCTCCAGGGAAATGCAGCCCCAGCATTTT.

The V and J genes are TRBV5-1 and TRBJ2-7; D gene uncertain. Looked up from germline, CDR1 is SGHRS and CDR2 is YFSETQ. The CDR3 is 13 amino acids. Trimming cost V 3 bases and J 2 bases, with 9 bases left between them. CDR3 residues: CASSYKSTYEQYF. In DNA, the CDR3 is TGCGCCAGCAGCTATAAAAGCACCTACGAGCAGTACTTC.

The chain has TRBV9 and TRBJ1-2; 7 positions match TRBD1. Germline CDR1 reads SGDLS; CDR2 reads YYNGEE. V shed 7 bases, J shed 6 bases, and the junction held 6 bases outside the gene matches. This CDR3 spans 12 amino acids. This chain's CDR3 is CASGGQADGYTF. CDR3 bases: TGTGCCAGCGGAGGACAGGCGGATGGCTACACCTTC.